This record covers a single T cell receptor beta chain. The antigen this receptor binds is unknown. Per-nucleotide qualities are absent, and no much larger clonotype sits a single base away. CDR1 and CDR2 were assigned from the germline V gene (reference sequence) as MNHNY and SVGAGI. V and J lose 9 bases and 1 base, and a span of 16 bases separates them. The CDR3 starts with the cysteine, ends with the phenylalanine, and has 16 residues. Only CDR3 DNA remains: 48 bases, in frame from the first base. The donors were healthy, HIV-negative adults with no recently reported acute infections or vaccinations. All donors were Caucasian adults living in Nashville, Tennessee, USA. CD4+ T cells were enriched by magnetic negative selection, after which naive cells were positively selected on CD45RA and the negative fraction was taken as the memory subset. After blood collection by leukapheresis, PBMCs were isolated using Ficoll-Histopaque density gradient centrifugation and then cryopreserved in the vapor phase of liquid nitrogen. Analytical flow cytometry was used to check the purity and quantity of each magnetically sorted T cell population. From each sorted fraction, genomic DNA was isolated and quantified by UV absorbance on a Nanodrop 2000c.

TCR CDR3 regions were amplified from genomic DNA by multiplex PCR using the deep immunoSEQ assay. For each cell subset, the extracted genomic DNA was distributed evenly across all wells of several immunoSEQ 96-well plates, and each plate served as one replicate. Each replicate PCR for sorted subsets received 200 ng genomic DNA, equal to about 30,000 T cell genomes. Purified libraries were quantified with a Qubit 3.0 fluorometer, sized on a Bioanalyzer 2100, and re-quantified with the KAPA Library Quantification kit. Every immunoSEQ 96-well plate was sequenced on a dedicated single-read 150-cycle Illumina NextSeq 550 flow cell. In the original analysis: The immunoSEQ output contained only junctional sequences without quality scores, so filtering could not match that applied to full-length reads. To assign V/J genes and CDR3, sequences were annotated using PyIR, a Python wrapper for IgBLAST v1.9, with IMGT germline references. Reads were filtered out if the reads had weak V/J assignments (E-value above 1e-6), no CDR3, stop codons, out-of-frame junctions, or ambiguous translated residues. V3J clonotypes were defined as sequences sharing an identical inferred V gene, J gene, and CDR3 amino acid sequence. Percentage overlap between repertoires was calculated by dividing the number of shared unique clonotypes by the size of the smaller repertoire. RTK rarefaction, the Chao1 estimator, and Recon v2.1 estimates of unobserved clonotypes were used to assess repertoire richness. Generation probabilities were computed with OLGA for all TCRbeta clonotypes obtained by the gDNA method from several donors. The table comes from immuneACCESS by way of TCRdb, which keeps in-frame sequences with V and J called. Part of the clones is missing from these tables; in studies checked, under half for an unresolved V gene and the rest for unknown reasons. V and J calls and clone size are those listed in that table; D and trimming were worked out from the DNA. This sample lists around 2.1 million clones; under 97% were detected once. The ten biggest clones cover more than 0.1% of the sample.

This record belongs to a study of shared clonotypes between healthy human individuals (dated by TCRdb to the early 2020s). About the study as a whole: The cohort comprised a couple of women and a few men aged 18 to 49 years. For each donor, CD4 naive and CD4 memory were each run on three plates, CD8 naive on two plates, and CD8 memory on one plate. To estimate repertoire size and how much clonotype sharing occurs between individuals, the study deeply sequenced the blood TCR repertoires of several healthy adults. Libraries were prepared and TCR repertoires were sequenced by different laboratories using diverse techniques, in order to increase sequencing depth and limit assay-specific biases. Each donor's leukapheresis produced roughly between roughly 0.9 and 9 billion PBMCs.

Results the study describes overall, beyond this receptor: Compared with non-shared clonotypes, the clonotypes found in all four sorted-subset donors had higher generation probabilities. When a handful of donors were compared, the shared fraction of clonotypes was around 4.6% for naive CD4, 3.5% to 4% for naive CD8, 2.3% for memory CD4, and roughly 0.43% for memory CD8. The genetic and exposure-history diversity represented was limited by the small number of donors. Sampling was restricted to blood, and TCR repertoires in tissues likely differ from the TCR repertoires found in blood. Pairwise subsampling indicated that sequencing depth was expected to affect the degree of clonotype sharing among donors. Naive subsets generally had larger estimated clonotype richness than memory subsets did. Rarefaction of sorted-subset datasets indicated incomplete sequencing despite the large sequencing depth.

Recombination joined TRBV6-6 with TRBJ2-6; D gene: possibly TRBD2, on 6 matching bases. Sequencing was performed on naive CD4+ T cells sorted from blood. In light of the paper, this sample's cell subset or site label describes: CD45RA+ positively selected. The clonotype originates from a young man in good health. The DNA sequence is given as TGTGCCAGTCAACCCGTTGGGGGGTCTGGGGCCAACGTCCTGACTTTC. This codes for CASQPVGGSGANVLTF.